This entry concerns a single TCR beta chain. Its antigen is currently unknown. The data are from a study of post-analysis software for immune sequencing data. Looking at the study overall: Included among the disease courses, which were recorded for the cohort, were relapsing-remitting, secondary progressive and progressive-relapsing multiple sclerosis. Study-level results: Clustering by F measure revealed strong co-clustering among samples prepared together in one batch. Normalized Chao1 diversity in multiple sclerosis patients fell significantly below that of controls. Higher frequency in patients than in controls was seen for roughly 5 TRBV segments, with TRBV5-6, TRBV5-1 and TRBV20-1 among them.

The TCR beta cDNA libraries contained unique molecular identifiers. Each batch of roughly 0.9 to 10 million T cells produced roughly 450,000 cDNA molecules. TCRdb redid the calling of the PCR reads with MiXCR, one entry per CDR3 protein. This sample has more than 500,000 distinct CDR3 sequences, with 30% to 40% found just once. Looked up from germline, CDR1 is SGHRS and CDR2 is YFSETQ. CDR3 length: 11 amino acids. V was clipped by 4 bases and J by 7 bases, with 8 bases between them. The rearrangement joins TRBV5-1 to TRBJ1-2, with D possibly being TRBD1 (6 bases). The sequencing input was blood. This clonotype was obtained from a girl aged 2-17 years with multiple sclerosis. CDR3 coding DNA: TGCGCCAGCAGCAAGGGGGTTGGCTACACCTTC. This sequence encodes CASSKGVGYTF.